The T cell receptor (beta chain) described here comes from a study of T cells after yellow fever vaccination. Whole-study results and caveats: By day 5 rather than day 15, the secondary response had peaked, though it was weaker. Most clones from primary vaccination resurfaced after the booster (around 97% CD4, over 85% CD8). Abundant contaminating clonotypes from the bulk population could appear in FACS-sorted repertoires.

MiXCR, applied by TCRdb to the 5' RACE reads, yields one record per CDR3 protein. This repertoire shows around 320,000 distinct CDR3 sequences, 7.5% to 9.5% found once; its top ten account for approximately 3.5%. V was shortened by 7 bases and J by 5 bases, with 14 bases between the two germline ends. The length of the CDR3 is 13 residues. Germline CDR1 and CDR2: SGHTA and FQGNSA. A remark on this clonotype: Its antigen is currently unknown.

The V call is TRBV7-2, the J call TRBJ1-1, with D hard to call. The sequence came from a man between 18 and 35 years old who received the YFV17D yellow fever vaccine. The material was CD4+ T cells sorted from PBMCs, obtained 5 days after the yellow fever booster vaccination. CDR3 protein: CASKRGRTTEAFF. In DNA form, the CDR3 reads TGTGCCAGCAAGCGGGGAAGGACTACTGAAGCTTTCTTT.